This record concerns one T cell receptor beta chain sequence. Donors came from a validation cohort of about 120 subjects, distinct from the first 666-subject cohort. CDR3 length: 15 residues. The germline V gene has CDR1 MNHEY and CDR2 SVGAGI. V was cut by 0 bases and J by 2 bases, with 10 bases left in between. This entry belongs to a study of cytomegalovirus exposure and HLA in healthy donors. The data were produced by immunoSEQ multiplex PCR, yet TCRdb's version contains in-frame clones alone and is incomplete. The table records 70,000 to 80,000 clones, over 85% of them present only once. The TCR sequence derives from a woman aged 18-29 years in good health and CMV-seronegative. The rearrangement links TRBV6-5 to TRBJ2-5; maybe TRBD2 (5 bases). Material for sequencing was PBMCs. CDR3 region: CASSYSRLPQETQYF. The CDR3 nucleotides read TGTGCCAGCAGTTACTCGAGACTACCTCAAGAGACCCAGTACTTC.